In this sample, the clone carrying this T cell receptor beta chain turned up a few times. Antigen unknown. This sample is drawn from a study of blood T cells in healthy people across ages. Study results and caveats: Diversity was higher, and naive CD4+ cells more numerous, in long-lived donors than in aged donors.

The second PCR ran roughly 6 to 11 cycles with a sample-barcoded 5' primer and J-beta primers. TCRdb re-derived calls from the 5' RACE reads in MiXCR, one entry per CDR3 protein. The sample shows hundreds of thousands of distinct CDR3 sequences, roughly 44% of them seen only once. Source material: blood. This TCR came from a man aged 55-75 years in good health.

CDR3 sequence: CASTPTDGYNEQFF. In DNA form, the CDR3 reads TGTGCCAGCACCCCTACGGACGGCTACAATGAGCAGTTCTTC. V gene TRBV7-2 combines with J gene TRBJ2-1, with unresolved D. Trimming shortened V by 7 bases and J by 3 bases, and 13 bases separated the two germline ends. Germline values: CDR1 SGHTA, CDR2 FQGNSA. This CDR3 is built from 14 residues.